Presented here are 6 T cell receptor beta chains from one specimen sequenced in a study of T cell changes during pregnancy in multiple sclerosis. Libraries were prepared by immunoSEQ multiplex PCR; TCRdb keeps only in-frame clonotypes and omits some of them. The sample lists tens of thousands of clones, about 96% occurring once. The input for sequencing was CD8+ T cells from peripheral blood mononuclear cells, taken after pregnancy. The receptor source for this set is a female donor with multiple sclerosis, enrolled in a pregnancy study.

This rearrangement joins TRBV7-9 to TRBJ2-7, with 7 bases that match TRBD1. The CDR3 has 15 amino acids. With V trimmed by 5 bases and J by 2 bases, 9 bases remained unmatched. The germline V gene encodes CDR1 SEHNR and CDR2 FQNEAQ (reference sequence). This CDR3 reads CASSATGASPYEQYF. In DNA form, the CDR3 reads TGTGCCAGCAGCGCCACAGGGGCCTCTCCCTACGAGCAGTACTTC.

The V and J genes are TRBV5-7 and TRBJ1-4, with D perhaps matching TRBD1 (6 bases). TRBV5-7 is identified as an open reading frame with a role that is uncertain. The CDR3 length is 17 residues. V gave up 4 bases and J gave up 14 bases, with 30 bases separating them. The CDR3 loop reads CASSAPGQQAAPERLFF. The CDR3 DNA follows: TGTGCCAGCAGCGCGCCCGGACAGCAAGCCGCCCCAGAAAGGCTGTTTTTT.

CDR3: CASSQATGGYEQYF. Written as DNA, the CDR3 is TGCGCCAGCAGCCAAGCGACAGGGGGCTACGAGCAGTACTTC. This rearrangement joins TRBV4-1 to TRBJ2-7; 9 bases match TRBD1. This CDR3 has 14 residues. Per the germline V gene, CDR1 is MGHRA and CDR2 is YSYEKL. J gave up 3 bases and V 1 base, and 1 base lay outside the gene matches.

The genes are TRBV4-3 and TRBJ2-3; TRBD2 agrees at 15 bases. The CDR3 has 18 amino acids. J was trimmed by 3 bases and V by 4 bases; bases with no gene match: 8. Germline V CDR1 and CDR2: LGHNA, YSLEER. This CDR3 is CASSRHTGTSGGTDTQYF. In nucleotides, the CDR3 is TGCGCCAGCAGCCGACATACGGGGACTAGCGGGGGGACAGATACGCAGTATTTT.

This clone was counted a single time. J is TRBJ2-6 and V is TRBV4-3, with D unclear. Germline CDR1 LGHNA, CDR2 YSLEER. The CDR3 has 17 amino acids. V lost 1 base to trimming and J lost 1 base, with 11 bases between them. The CDR3 protein is CASSQVASSSGANVLTF. The CDR3 DNA reads TGCGCCAGCAGCCAAGTGGCTAGTTCATCTGGGGCCAACGTCCTGACTTTC.

This clone was detected only once. This chain connects TRBV7-6 to TRBJ2-7; weak D call: TRBD1 (5 bases). From germline, CDR1 is SGHVS and CDR2 FNYEAQ. The V and J ends lost 5 bases and 0 bases respectively, with 8 bases between them. The CDR3 has 13 residues. The chain's CDR3 is CASSTRDSYEQYF. The CDR3 DNA follows: TGTGCCAGCAGCACCAGGGACTCCTACGAGCAGTACTTC.